Sequencing of this T cell receptor beta chain was carried out in a study of T cells in Graves' hyperthyroidism and ophthalmopathy. Amplified TCR beta CDR3 regions derived from RNA transcripts. In the first-round RT-PCR of the TCR CDR3, the HTBI primer set was used. TCRdb reprocessed the multiplex PCR reads via MiXCR and lists one record per CDR3 protein. Counted here are about 400,000 distinct CDR3 sequences, 15% occurring once; the ten biggest clones make up over 25%. This clonotype was counted many times. No antigen is known for it. Study-level findings and limits: Blood also contained most expanded thyroid clonotypes above 0.001. The model foresaw ophthalmopathy a median around 6.8 months prior to onset.

The germline CDR1 and CDR2 sequences are DFQATT and SNEGSKA (reference sequence). V was clipped by 4 bases and J by 0 bases, with 10 bases between them. There are 14 residues in the CDR3. The V call is TRBV20-1, the J call TRBJ1-5; D is ambiguous. This receptor was obtained from a woman in her thirties with Graves' hyperthyroidism. The sample was blood. As DNA, the CDR3 is TGCAGTGCTACATACAACCCTAGCAATCAGCCCCAGCATTTT. This translates into CSATYNPSNQPQHF.